This T cell receptor beta chain was sequenced during a study of cytomegalovirus exposure and HLA in healthy donors. With 5 bases removed from V and 9 bases from J, the gap between germline ends came to 11 bases. CDR1 is MNHNY and CDR2 is SVGAGI in the germline V gene (reference sequence). This CDR3 has 12 residues. TCRdb's table, derived via immunoSEQ multiplex PCR, lists solely in-frame clones and lacks some. The sample gives 150,000 to 200,000 clones, 96% of which show up once; under 0.9% is in the top ten. The chain carries TRBV6-6 and TRBJ1-5, with D uncertain. Specimen: PBMCs. The TCR sequence derives from a young woman in good health and CMV-seronegative. The CDR3 coding sequence is TGTGCCAGCAGTCCACAGAGCCTGCCCCAGCATTTT. It specifies CASSPQSLPQHF.